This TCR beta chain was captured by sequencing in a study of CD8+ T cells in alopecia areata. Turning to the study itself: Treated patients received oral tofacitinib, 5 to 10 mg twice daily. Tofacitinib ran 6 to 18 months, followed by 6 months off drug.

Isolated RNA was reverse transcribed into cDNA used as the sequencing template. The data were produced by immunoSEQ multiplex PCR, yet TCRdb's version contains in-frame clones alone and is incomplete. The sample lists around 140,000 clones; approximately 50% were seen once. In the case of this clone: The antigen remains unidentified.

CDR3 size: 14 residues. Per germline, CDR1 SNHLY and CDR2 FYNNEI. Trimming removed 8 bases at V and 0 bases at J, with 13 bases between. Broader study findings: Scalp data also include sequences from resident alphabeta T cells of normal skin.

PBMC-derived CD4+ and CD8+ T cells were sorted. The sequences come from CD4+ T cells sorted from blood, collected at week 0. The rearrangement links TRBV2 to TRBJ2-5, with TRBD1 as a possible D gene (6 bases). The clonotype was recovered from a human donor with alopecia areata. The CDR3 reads CASGKTGYQETQYF. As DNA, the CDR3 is TGTGCCAGCGGAAAGACAGGTTACCAAGAGACCCAGTACTTC.